These T cell receptor beta chains were read from a single sample in a study of shared clonotypes between healthy human individuals. This table comes from immunoSEQ multiplex PCR, and its TCRdb copy is limited to in-frame clones, with some not included. The sample lists over 950,000 clones, 70% to 80% occurring once. Sequenced input: memory CD4+ T cells from PBMCs. The receptors stem from a man younger than 35 in good health. Some clones in this sample may be carry-over from other donors' samples. Both conserved end residues are part of each CDR3. A D gene is named only where the DNA matches it firmly. Expanded clones get a size class; other rows say once, few or many, or leave the size out.

few	TRBV5-1	TRBJ2-5	TRBD2	CASSVGLAGVGETQYF	TGCGCCAGCAGCGTAGGACTAGCGGGAGTCGGCGAGACCCAGTACTTC
-	TRBV5-1	TRBJ2-3	TRBD2	CASSLGLAAGGRVDTQYF	TGCGCCAGCAGCTTGGGGTTGGCGGCGGGAGGTCGTGTGGATACGCAGTATTTT
few	TRBV7-3	TRBJ2-1	TRBD2	CASSQTSGRPGEQFF	TGTGCCAGCAGCCAGACTAGCGGGAGGCCAGGTGAGCAGTTCTTC
-	TRBV10-3	TRBJ1-6	-	CAITPIPQGTLHF	TGTGCCATCACTCCGATCCCCCAGGGTACCCTCCACTTT
-	TRBV27	TRBJ1-1	TRBD1	CASTRQTGQGRKAFF	TGTGCCAGCACCCGACAGACGGGACAGGGCCGTAAGGCTTTCTTT
-	TRBV7-2	TRBJ2-3	TRBD2	CASSLGGGATQYF	TGTGCCAGCAGCTTGGGCGGGGGGGCTACGCAGTATTTT
-	TRBV27	TRBJ1-4	-	CASSFNRDSSEKLFF	TGTGCCAGCAGTTTCAACAGGGATTCTTCTGAAAAACTGTTTTTT
-	TRBV11-3	TRBJ2-1	-	CASSLTRDNEQFF	TGTGCCAGCAGCTTAACCCGGGATAACGAGCAGTTCTTC
-	TRBV30	TRBJ2-3	-	CAWSEGATDTQYF	TGTGCCTGGAGTGAAGGGGCGACAGATACGCAGTATTTT
-	TRBV29-1	TRBJ2-5	TRBD1	CSVGKTGYRETQYF	TGCAGCGTTGGCAAGACAGGGTACAGGGAGACCCAGTACTTC
-	TRBV2	TRBJ2-3	-	CASSEFGDTQYF	TGTGCCAGCAGTGAATTTGGAGATACGCAGTATTTT
-	TRBV14	TRBJ1-2	-	CASSRGLNYGYTF	TGTGCCAGCAGCCGAGGACTAAACTATGGCTACACCTTC
few	TRBV5-6	TRBJ1-2	TRBD1	CASSPGTGGYYGYTF	TGTGCCAGCAGCCCGGGGACAGGGGGTTACTATGGCTACACCTTC
-	TRBV9	TRBJ2-2	-	CASSGTDTGELFF	TGTGCCAGCAGCGGCACAGACACCGGGGAGCTGTTTTTT
-	TRBV30	TRBJ1-6	-	CAWSKLRGDNSPLHF	TGTGCCTGGAGCAAGCTCCGGGGAGATAATTCACCCCTCCACTTT
-	TRBV7-2	TRBJ1-1	-	CASSPQEIQTEAFF	TGTGCCAGCAGCCCCCAGGAGATTCAGACTGAAGCTTTCTTT
few	TRBV5-1	TRBJ2-3	-	CASSLGPGRGATDTQYF	TGCGCCAGCAGCTTGGGCCCCGGTCGGGGGGCCACAGATACGCAGTATTTT
-	TRBV4-1	TRBJ2-7	TRBD2	CASSQGLAGGGEQYF	TGCGCCAGCAGCCAAGGACTAGCGGGGGGTGGAGAGCAGTACTTC
-	TRBV5-4	TRBJ2-1	TRBD2	CASSAGPGGNEQFF	TGTGCCAGCAGCGCGGGGCCCGGGGGGAATGAGCAGTTCTTC
-	TRBV5-1	TRBJ2-3	TRBD2	CASSGRGLAGGETQYF	TGCGCCAGCTCCGGAAGGGGACTAGCGGGAGGGGAGACGCAGTATTTT
-	TRBV6-1	TRBJ2-2	-	CASKTSGSGELFF	TGTGCCAGCAAAACTTCAGGGTCCGGGGAGCTGTTTTTT
-	TRBV11-3	TRBJ2-7	TRBD2	CASSRGVGYEQYF	TGTGCCAGCAGCCGGGGGGTTGGGTACGAGCAGTACTTC
-	TRBV4-1	TRBJ2-7	-	CASSRLLRGEGARGEQYF	TGCGCCAGCAGCCGACTCCTACGAGGGGAGGGGGCCCGGGGCGAGCAGTACTTC
-	TRBV29-1	TRBJ1-3	-	CSVEDLRSTGNTIYF	TGCAGCGTTGAAGATCTGCGGTCCACTGGAAACACCATATATTTT
-	TRBV18	TRBJ1-2	-	CASSPWSRGLPGYTF	TGTGCCAGCTCACCATGGTCAAGGGGCTTGCCGGGCTACACCTTC
-	TRBV11-2	TRBJ2-2	-	CASSLWAFSSGELFF	TGTGCCAGCAGCCTCTGGGCCTTTTCCTCCGGGGAGCTGTTTTTT
-	TRBV2	TRBJ2-7	-	CASRPGRGSYEQYF	TGTGCCAGCAGACCGGGCAGGGGATCCTACGAGCAGTACTTC
-	TRBV28	TRBJ2-6	-	CASSPSLGSGANVLTF	TGTGCCAGCAGTCCCTCTCTAGGCTCTGGGGCCAACGTCCTGACTTTC
-	TRBV7-2	TRBJ2-3	-	CASSLEGTSTDTQYF	TGTGCCAGCAGCTTAGAAGGGACTAGCACAGATACGCAGTATTTT
-	TRBV27	TRBJ1-2	-	CASSPRWAGEESGYTF	TGTGCCAGCAGCCCCAGGTGGGCGGGGGAAGAGAGTGGCTACACCTTC
-	TRBV6-1	TRBJ2-7	-	CASKVAVNFEQYF	TGTGCCAGCAAGGTAGCGGTCAATTTCGAGCAATACTTC
few	TRBV27	TRBJ1-4	TRBD1	CASSRDSHNEKLFF	TGTGCCAGCAGTCGGGACAGCCATAATGAAAAACTGTTTTTT
-	TRBV11-2	TRBJ2-1	-	CASSPRGGSSYNEQFF	TGTGCCAGCAGCCCGAGGGGGGGAAGCTCCTACAATGAGCAGTTCTTC
-	TRBV6-6	TRBJ2-7	-	CASSYSQSYEQYF	TGTGCCAGCAGTTATTCGCAGTCCTACGAGCAGTACTTC
few	TRBV18	TRBJ2-5	-	CASSLPAGETQYF	TGTGCCAGCTCACTGCCAGCGGGAGAGACCCAGTACTTC
once	TRBV5-6	TRBJ2-1	-	CASSLRQRVDNEQFF	TGTGCCAGCAGCTTGAGGCAGCGGGTCGACAATGAGCAGTTCTTC
-	TRBV6-5	TRBJ1-4	TRBD1	CASRTTGTGSEKLFF	TGTGCCAGCAGGACGACCGGGACAGGGTCTGAAAAACTGTTTTTT
once	TRBV18	TRBJ2-5	TRBD1	CASSPGTEETQYF	TGTGCCAGCTCACCGGGGACAGAAGAGACCCAGTACTTC
-	TRBV2	TRBJ1-1	-	CASSEGHTEAFF	TGTGCCAGCAGTGAAGGACACACTGAAGCTTTCTTT
-	TRBV30	TRBJ1-5	TRBD1	CAWSFGRGDQPQHF	TGTGCCTGGAGTTTTGGCAGGGGGGATCAGCCCCAGCATTTT
once	TRBV29-1	TRBJ2-3	-	CSVGSGGEGTDTQYF	TGCAGCGTTGGGAGCGGCGGAGAGGGCACAGATACGCAGTATTTT
-	TRBV11-1	TRBJ2-1	TRBD2	CASSRGREGIDNEQFF	TGTGCCAGCAGCCGAGGGCGGGAGGGTATCGACAATGAGCAGTTCTTC
-	TRBV28	TRBJ2-4	-	CASGSRGAKNIQYF	TGTGCCAGCGGCTCCCGGGGAGCGAAAAACATTCAGTACTTC
-	TRBV7-9	TRBJ2-3	-	CASSLYPVSTDTQYF	TGTGCCAGCAGCTTATATCCGGTTAGCACAGATACGCAGTATTTT
many	TRBV7-8	TRBJ2-7	TRBD1	CASSRTGGGSYEQYF	TGTGCCAGCAGCCGGACAGGGGGAGGCTCCTACGAGCAGTACTTC
-	TRBV11-1	TRBJ1-4	-	CASSPQTGPDEKLFF	TGTGCCAGCAGCCCGCAAACCGGGCCGGACGAAAAACTGTTTTTT
-	TRBV27	TRBJ1-1	-	CASSRFGVIMNTEAFF	TGTGCCAGTTCGAGGTTTGGTGTAATTATGAACACTGAAGCTTTCTTT
-	TRBV19	TRBJ2-1	-	CASSIDRGGIDEQFF	TGTGCCAGTAGTATAGACAGGGGTGGGATCGATGAGCAGTTCTTC
-	TRBV7-9	TRBJ1-1	TRBD1	CASSLGQGLAEAFF	TGTGCCAGCAGCTTGGGACAGGGTCTCGCTGAAGCTTTCTTT
-	TRBV10-1	TRBJ2-2	-	CASRRGTGELFF	TGCGCCAGCAGGAGGGGGACCGGGGAGCTGTTTTTT
-	TRBV29-1	TRBJ1-5	-	CSVLLGNQPQHF	TGCAGCGTCCTCTTGGGGAATCAGCCCCAGCATTTT
-	TRBV7-9	TRBJ2-1	TRBD2	CASSLEAGDNEQFF	TGTGCCAGCAGCTTAGAAGCGGGAGACAATGAGCAGTTCTTC
many	TRBV23-1	TRBJ1-2	TRBD1	CASSHSGQGSTF	TGCGCCAGCAGTCACTCCGGACAGGGTTCCACCTTC
-	TRBV29-1	TRBJ2-5	TRBD1	CSARQGGETQYF	TGCAGCGCCCGACAGGGCGGGGAGACCCAGTACTTC
-	TRBV15	TRBJ2-1	TRBD2	CATSRGGESGRAHEQFF	TGTGCCACCAGCAGAGGGGGGGAGAGCGGGAGGGCCCATGAGCAGTTCTTC